This passage covers 22 T cell receptor beta chains from one sample sequenced in a study of cytomegalovirus exposure and HLA in healthy donors. Clones were sequenced by immunoSEQ multiplex PCR, and TCRdb holds only the in-frame ones, with some missing. The repertoire holds fewer than 150,000 clones, with approximately 86% as singletons. Sequenced material: PBMCs. Receptors were obtained from a woman aged 18-29 years in good health and CMV-seropositive.

This chain joins TRBV6-5 and TRBJ2-7, with TRBD1 matching over 10 bases. This CDR3 comprises 13 residues. Losses at the gene ends were 7 bases for V and 9 bases for J; bases not matched to a gene: 9. Germline V gene lookup returns CDR1 MNHEY and CDR2 SVGAGI. The DNA for the CDR3 is TGTGCCAGCAATACAAGACAGGGGGCATCGCAGTACTTC. Its translation is CASNTRQGASQYF.

This clone occurred once. The chain is built from TRBV5-4 and TRBJ2-3; a possible D gene is TRBD2 (6 bases). The germline V and J ends were trimmed by 4 bases and 1 base, with 16 bases remaining between them. CDR1 and CDR2 (germline): SGHNT, YYREEE (reference sequence). The CDR3 contains 16 residues. The CDR3 loop reads CASSPAWIAGTDTQYF. DNA for the CDR3: TGTGCCAGCAGCCCCGCGTGGATAGCGGGCACAGATACGCAGTATTTT.

The V gene is TRBV14, the J gene TRBJ1-1; D ambiguous. Germline V gene data show CDR1 as SGHDN and CDR2 as FVKESK. This CDR3 spans 13 amino acids. Trimming left V 0 bases short and J 6 bases short, with 8 bases between. CDR3 amino acids: CASSQDHGAEAFF. Here the CDR3 DNA reads TGTGCCAGCAGCCAAGATCACGGGGCTGAAGCTTTCTTT.

V is TRBV6-5 and J is TRBJ2-1; 10 positions agree with TRBD2. The CDR3 is 12 amino acids. Losses at the gene ends were 6 bases for V and 10 bases for J; bases not matched to a gene: 3. Germline-derived CDR1 and CDR2 are MNHEY and SVGAGI. CDR3 region: CASSRTSGEQFF. CDR3 DNA: TGTGCCAGCAGCAGGACTAGCGGCGAGCAGTTCTTC.

The chain combines TRBV30 with TRBJ2-5; the match to TRBD1 covers 8 bases. The CDR3 totals 15 residues. J lost 5 bases, V lost 0 bases, and 8 bases had no gene match. CDR1 is GTSNPN, CDR2 SVGIG, per germline (reference sequence). CDR3 nucleotides: TGTGCCTGGAGTGTACGACAGGGGCTGTGGGAGACCCAGTACTTC. Protein product: CAWSVRQGLWETQYF.

V is TRBV7-3 and J is TRBJ2-1, with 10 bases that match TRBD2. Trimming at V came to 5 bases and at J to 6 bases, leaving 10 bases not matched to a gene. The V gene's germline CDR1 is SGHTA and CDR2 FQGTGA. There are 16 residues in the CDR3. The DNA of the CDR3 is TGTGCCAGCAGCCGATCTGGGAGCGGGGGGGCCAATGAGCAGTTCTTC. This translates into CASSRSGSGGANEQFF. The variable domain in full, completed from reference TRBV7-3 and TRBJ2-1, reads GAGVSQTPSNKVTEKGKYVELRCDPISGHTALYWYRQSLGQGPEFLIYFQGTGAADDSGLPNDRFFAVRPEGSVSTLKIQRTERGDSAVYLCASSRSGSGGANEQFFGPGTRLTVL.

The V and J genes are TRBV6-5 and TRBJ2-1, with D maybe TRBD2 (6 bases). The CDR3 extends over 15 amino acids. Germline assignment: CDR1 MNHEY and CDR2 SVGAGI. Trimming left V 2 bases short and J 15 bases short, with 23 bases between. CDR3 residues: CASSYGGGPQYNPFF. The CDR3 coding sequence is TGTGCCAGCAGTTACGGGGGAGGCCCTCAATACAACCCGTTCTTC.

J is TRBJ1-1 and V is TRBV5-4; D unclear. V lost 3 bases to trimming and J lost 5 bases, with 14 bases between them. The CDR3 length is 14 residues. Germline V lookup: CDR1 SGHNT, CDR2 YYREEE (reference sequence). CDR3: CASSSASLRTEAFF. Written as DNA, the CDR3 is TGTGCCAGCAGCTCCGCCAGTTTGAGGACTGAAGCTTTCTTT. Combining the CDR3 with reference TRBV5-4 and TRBJ1-1 gives the whole variable domain ETGVTQSPTHLIKTRGQQVTLRCSSQSGHNTVSWYQQALGQGPQFIFQYYREEENGRGNFPPRFSGLQFPNYSSELNVNALELDDSALYLCASSSASLRTEAFFGQGTRLTVV.

V is TRBV28 and J is TRBJ2-7; D gene ambiguous. CDR1 and CDR2 from the germline V gene are MDHEN and SYDVKM. The V end was cut by 5 bases, the J end by 5 bases, with 10 bases between. The CDR3 totals 12 residues. DNA of the CDR3: TGTGCCAGCAGTCGGCTAGAACACGAGCAGTACTTC. Protein sequence: CASSRLEHEQYF.

The rearrangement links TRBV27 to TRBJ2-7, with 8 nucleotides matching TRBD1. Per the germline V gene, CDR1 is MNHEY and CDR2 is SMNVEV (reference sequence). The length of the CDR3 is 14 residues. Germline trimming cut 5 bases from V and 4 bases from J; bases unmatched to any gene: 7. CDR3 in DNA: TGTGCCAGCAGTCCGGGGACAGGTCCGTACGAGCAGTACTTC. Translation gives CASSPGTGPYEQYF.

This chain joins TRBV7-9 and TRBJ2-1; 7 bases agree with TRBD1. The CDR3 loop spans 16 amino acids. CDR1 is SEHNR and CDR2 is FQNEAQ in the germline V gene (reference sequence). Trimming removed 3 bases from V and 5 bases from J; junction bases left unmatched: 10. The CDR3 region has the DNA TGTGCCAGCAGCTTCAACCGGGACAGCCCCAACAATGAGCAGTTCTTC. Protein: CASSFNRDSPNNEQFF.

The rearrangement uses TRBV6-1 and TRBJ2-3; possible D gene TRBD1, 6 bases. Germline-derived CDR1 and CDR2 are MNHNS and SASEGT. V was trimmed by 8 bases and J by 4 bases, leaving 10 bases between them. The CDR3 is 12 residues long. The CDR3 DNA reads as TGTGCCAGCCAGGGGAACGCAGATACGCAGTATTTT. Amino acids: CASQGNADTQYF.

Turning to this clone: This specimen includes other DNA sequences encoding the same CDR3. The rearrangement links TRBV5-1 to TRBJ2-1; 9 nucleotides match TRBD1. The germline CDR1 and CDR2 sequences are SGHRS and YFSETQ. The CDR3 totals 15 residues. The V gene end was trimmed by 0 bases and the J gene end by 2 bases; junction bases not matched to a gene: 0. CDR3 sequence reads: CASSLGQGAYNEQFF. The CDR3 DNA sequence: TGCGCCAGCAGCTTGGGACAGGGGGCCTACAATGAGCAGTTCTTC. Looking up the rest from reference TRBV5-1 and TRBJ2-1 gives the full variable domain: KAGVTQTPRYLIKTRGQQVTLSCSPISGHRSVSWYQQTPGQGLQFLFEYFSETQRNKGNFPGRFSGRQFSNSRSEMNVSTLELGDSALYLCASSLGQGAYNEQFFGPGTRLTVL.

The sample holds a few counts of this clone. The rearrangement uses TRBV10-3 and TRBJ1-2, with 9 positions matching TRBD1. The germline gives CDR1 ENHRY, CDR2 SYGVKD. CDR3 length: 12 amino acids. The V gene end was trimmed by 6 bases and the J gene end by 6 bases; junction bases not matched to a gene: 2. The CDR3 spells CAIRDRGHGYTF. As DNA, the CDR3 is TGTGCCATCAGGGACAGGGGACATGGCTACACCTTC.

The chain couples TRBV7-2 to TRBJ2-1; the match to TRBD1 covers 8 bases. The length of the CDR3 is 14 residues. Losses at the gene ends were 5 bases for V and 7 bases for J; bases not matched to a gene: 7. Germline CDR1 SGHTA, CDR2 FQGNSA. The CDR3 DNA follows: TGTGCCAGCAGCCCCCGGACAGGGAGGAATGAGCAGTTCTTC. Translation gives CASSPRTGRNEQFF.

This chain connects TRBV30 to TRBJ2-5; TRBD2 matches 8 bases. CDR1 and CDR2 (germline): GTSNPN, SVGIG (reference sequence). This CDR3 region has 13 residues. With V trimmed by 3 bases and J by 5 bases, 5 bases remained unmatched. CDR3: CAWSPGTSETQYF. The CDR3 DNA sequence: TGTGCCTGGAGCCCTGGGACTAGTGAGACCCAGTACTTC.

The chain uses TRBV5-1 and TRBJ2-7; TRBD2 matches at 7 bases. The CDR3 contains 14 residues. The J segment lost 3 bases and the V segment lost 6 bases, leaving 9 bases of the junction unmatched. Germline-derived CDR1 and CDR2 are SGHRS and YFSETQ. The CDR3, as DNA: TGCGCCAGCAAACTTGGAGGGACTAACTACGAGCAGTACTTC. Amino acid sequence: CASKLGGTNYEQYF.

The rearrangement joins TRBV4-2 to TRBJ2-2; 14 bases align to TRBD2. The CDR3 consists of 21 residues. Trimming cost V 0 bases and J 4 bases; bases outside gene matches: 13. The germline V gene has CDR1 LGHNA and CDR2 YNFKEQ. In nucleotides, the CDR3 is TGTGCCAGCAGCCAAGAAGTAATCGTTAGTGGACTAGCGGGGGGCACCGGGGAGCTGTTTTTT. This encodes CASSQEVIVSGLAGGTGELFF.

The CDR3 coding sequence is TGTGCCAGCGAATCCAGGGGTTACTATGGCTACACCTTC. It is translated as CASESRGYYGYTF. The V gene is TRBV28, the J gene TRBJ1-2, with D possibly matching TRBD1 (6 bases). Per germline, CDR1 MDHEN and CDR2 SYDVKM. Trimming left V 8 bases short and J 3 bases short, with 13 bases between. CDR3 size: 13 residues.

The gene calls are TRBV11-2 and TRBJ2-2, with 13 bases matching TRBD2. The CDR3 has 18 residues. The germline V gene encodes CDR1 SGHAT and CDR2 FQNNGV. V gave up 5 bases and J gave up 0 bases; unmatched junction bases: 6. CDR3 loop: CASSLRTSGSSNTGELFF. CDR3 nucleotides: TGTGCCAGCAGCCTGAGGACTAGCGGGAGTTCGAACACCGGGGAGCTGTTTTTT.

J is TRBJ2-6 and V is TRBV19, with D perhaps matching TRBD2 (7 bases). The CDR3 is made up of 17 amino acids. Germline V lookup: CDR1 LNHDA, CDR2 SQIVND (reference sequence). The V and J ends lost 7 bases and 2 bases respectively, with 18 bases between them. The CDR3 DNA follows: TGTGCCAGTATATCGCGGGGGCGAAGCACTGGGGCCAACGTCCTGACTTTC. Its protein is CASISRGRSTGANVLTF.

Here the CDR3 reads CASSYSGSLGEQYF. CDR3 DNA: TGTGCCAGCAGCTACTCCGGGAGCCTGGGCGAGCAGTACTTC. The chain carries TRBV14 and TRBJ2-7; D may be TRBD2 (6 bases). This CDR3 is built from 14 residues. V was cut by 5 bases and J by 6 bases, with 17 bases left in between. Germline CDR1 is SGHDN and CDR2 is FVKESK.